The entry below describes one T cell receptor (beta chain). Its recognized antigen is unknown. Within one base of it there is no much larger clone, and no base qualities were kept. The source of the sample is a study of control samples from healthy donors and cancer patients (dated by TCRdb to 2018 to 2020). Library preparation was by the immunoSEQ multiplex PCR assay. The table comes from immuneACCESS by way of TCRdb, which keeps in-frame sequences with V and J called. Part of the clones is missing from these tables; in studies checked, under half for an unresolved V gene and the rest for unknown reasons. The sample yields about 63,000 clones; about 89% were counted once. The ten biggest clones cover about 13% of the sample. The CDR3 runs 14 residues from the cysteine to the phenylalanine. Just CDR3 DNA is preserved here, 42 bases in frame from base 1. From V the trimming removes 3 bases and from J it removes 1 base, while the gene matches leave 2 bases of the junction unaccounted for. From a lookup of the germline V gene (reference sequence), CDR1 and CDR2 are LGHDT and YNNKEL.

Source material: PBMCs. This TCR came from a woman aged 55-70 years with lung cancer. The V and J genes are TRBV3-1 (or the pseudogene TRBV3-2) and TRBJ1-1; 7 nucleotides in the junction match TRBD1. The bases are TGTGCCAGCAGCCAGGGACAGCCGAACACTGAAGCTTTCTTT. It encodes CASSQGQPNTEAFF.